The table lists the clone carrying this TCR beta chain with a few counts. Its antigen is not known. Germline assignment: CDR1 ENHRY and CDR2 SYGVKD. The ends lost 0 bases at V and 6 bases at J; junction bases unmatched: 5. The CDR3 consists of 14 residues. This specimen comes from a study of beta chain features in type 1 diabetes. Sequenced material consisted of expressed TCRB transcripts (all of the isolated RNA was reverse transcribed). Using immunoSEQ multiplex PCR, the repertoire was profiled, and TCRdb retains in-frame clones only, with some absent. The data contain 150,000 to 200,000 clones, about 8.3% of them singletons. Study-level findings and limits: Researchers reported that naive, central memory and Treg TCRB repertoires appeared more similar in patients than in healthy donors. For Type 1 diabetes patients, all four CD4+ subsets carried TCRB CDR3s that were moderately but significantly shorter.

Sequences were obtained from central memory CD4+ T cells from blood. The source is a young woman with type 1 diabetes. This chain links TRBV10-3 with TRBJ2-7; TRBD2 aligns across 7 bases. The CDR3 is CAISESGLSGEQYF. In nucleotides, the CDR3 is TGTGCCATCAGTGAGTCGGGACTATCGGGCGAGCAGTACTTC.